Sequencing of this TCR beta chain was carried out in a study of blood T cell repertoires in COVID-19. Study in general: Italy, Spain and the United States were the sources of the convalescent and acute COVID-19 samples. PBMCs, B-cell-depleted T cells, or T cells provided the cDNA or gDNA that made up the material.

In the authors' methods: Amplification with reference gene primers provided the estimates of nucleated cell counts. Measured with immunoSEQ multiplex PCR; TCRdb has only the in-frame clones, and not every one. Clone size and the V and J calls come from that table; the DNA yielded D and trimming. The sample records approximately 150,000 clones, around 90% being singletons. The sequence derives from a woman between 50 and 59 years old with acute or convalescent COVID-19. The sample consisted of peripheral blood.

The DNA of the CDR3 is TGCGCCAGCAGCTTGGCGGGACAGGGAACTGAAGCTTTCTTT. Amino acid sequence: CASSLAGQGTEAFF. This sequence joins TRBV5-1 and TRBJ1-1; 9 positions match TRBD1. V dropped 0 bases and J dropped 5; count of bases not matched to a gene: 2. Germline V CDR1 and CDR2: SGHRS, YFSETQ. CDR3 length: 14 amino acids.